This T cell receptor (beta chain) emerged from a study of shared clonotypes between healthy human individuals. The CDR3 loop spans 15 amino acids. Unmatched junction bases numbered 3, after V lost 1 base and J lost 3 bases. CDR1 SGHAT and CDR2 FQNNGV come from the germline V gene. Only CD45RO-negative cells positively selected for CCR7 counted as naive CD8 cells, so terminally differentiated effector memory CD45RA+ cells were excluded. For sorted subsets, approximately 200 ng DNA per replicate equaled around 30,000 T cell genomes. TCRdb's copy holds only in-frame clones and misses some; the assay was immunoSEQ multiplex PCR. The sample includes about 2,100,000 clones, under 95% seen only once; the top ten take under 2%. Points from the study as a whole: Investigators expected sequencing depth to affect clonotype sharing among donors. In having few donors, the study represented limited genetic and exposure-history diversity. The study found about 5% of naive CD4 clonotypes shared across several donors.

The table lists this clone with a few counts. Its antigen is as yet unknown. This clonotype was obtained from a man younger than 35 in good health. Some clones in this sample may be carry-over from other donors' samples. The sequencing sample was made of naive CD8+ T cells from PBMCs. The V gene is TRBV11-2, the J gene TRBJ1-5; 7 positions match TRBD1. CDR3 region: CASSLGQGINQPQHF. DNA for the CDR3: TGTGCCAGCAGCTTAGGACAGGGTATCAATCAGCCCCAGCATTTT.